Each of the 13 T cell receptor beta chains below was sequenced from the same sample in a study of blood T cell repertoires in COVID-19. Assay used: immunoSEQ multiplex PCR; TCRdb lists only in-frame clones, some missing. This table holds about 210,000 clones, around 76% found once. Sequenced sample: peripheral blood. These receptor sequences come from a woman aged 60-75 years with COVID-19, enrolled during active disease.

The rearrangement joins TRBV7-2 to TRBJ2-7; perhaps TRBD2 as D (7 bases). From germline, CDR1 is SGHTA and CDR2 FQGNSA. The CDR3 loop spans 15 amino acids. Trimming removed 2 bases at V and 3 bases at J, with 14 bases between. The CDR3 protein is CASSLLRGRNYEQYF. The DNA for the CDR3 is TGTGCCAGCAGCTTATTGCGGGGGCGCAACTACGAGCAGTACTTC.

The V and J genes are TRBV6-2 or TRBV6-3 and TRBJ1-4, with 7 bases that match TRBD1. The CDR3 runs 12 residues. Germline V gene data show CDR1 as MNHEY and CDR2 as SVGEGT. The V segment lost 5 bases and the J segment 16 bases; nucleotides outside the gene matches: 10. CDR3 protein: CASSQGQRTAFF. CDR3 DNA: TGTGCCAGCAGTCAGGGACAGCGGACGGCGTTTTTT.

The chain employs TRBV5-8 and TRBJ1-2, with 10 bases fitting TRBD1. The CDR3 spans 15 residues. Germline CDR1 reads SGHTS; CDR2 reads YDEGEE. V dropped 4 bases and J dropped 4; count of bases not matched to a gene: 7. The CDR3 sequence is CASSRGQGESYGYTF. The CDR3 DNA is TGTGCCAGCAGCCGAGGACAGGGGGAGAGCTATGGCTACACCTTC.

The CDR3 region is CATSDAYGRGSYNEQFF. CDR3 bases: TGTGCCACCAGTGATGCATATGGAAGGGGCTCCTACAATGAGCAGTTCTTC. The rearrangement links TRBV24-1 to TRBJ2-1; a possible D gene is TRBD1 (5 bases). This CDR3 comprises 17 residues. In germline, CDR1 is KGHDR, CDR2 SFDVKD. Deletions cut 3 bases from V and 0 bases from J, with 14 bases between.

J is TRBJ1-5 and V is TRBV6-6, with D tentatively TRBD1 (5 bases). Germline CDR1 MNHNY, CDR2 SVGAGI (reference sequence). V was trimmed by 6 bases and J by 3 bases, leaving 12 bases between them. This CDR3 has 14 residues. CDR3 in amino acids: CASREGTSNQPQHF. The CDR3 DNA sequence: TGTGCCAGCAGAGAGGGGACTTCCAATCAGCCCCAGCATTTT.

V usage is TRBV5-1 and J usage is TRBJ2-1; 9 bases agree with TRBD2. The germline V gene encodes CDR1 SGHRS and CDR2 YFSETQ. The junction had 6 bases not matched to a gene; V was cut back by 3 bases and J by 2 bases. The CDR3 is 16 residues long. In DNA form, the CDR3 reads TGCGCCAGCAGCTCGGAGGCGGGAGGGCCCTACAATGAGCAGTTCTTC. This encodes CASSSEAGGPYNEQFF.

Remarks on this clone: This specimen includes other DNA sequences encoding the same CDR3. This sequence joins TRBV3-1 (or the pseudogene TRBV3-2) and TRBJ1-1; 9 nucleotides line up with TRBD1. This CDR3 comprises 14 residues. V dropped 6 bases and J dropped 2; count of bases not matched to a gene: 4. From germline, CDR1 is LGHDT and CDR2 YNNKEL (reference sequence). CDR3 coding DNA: TGTGCCAGCAGGCGGGACAGGGCAAACACTGAAGCTTTCTTT. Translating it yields CASRRDRANTEAFF.

CDR3 bases: TGTGCCAGCAGCCAAGGGGCGGGGAGCAGCTACAATGAGCAGTTCTTC. Residues: CASSQGAGSSYNEQFF. The rearrangement joins TRBV3-1 (or the pseudogene TRBV3-2) to TRBJ2-1; TRBD2 might be the D (6 bases). The CDR3 covers 16 residues. CDR1 LGHDT and CDR2 YNNKEL come from the germline V gene (reference sequence). The V end was cut by 1 base, the J end by 3 bases, with 13 bases between.

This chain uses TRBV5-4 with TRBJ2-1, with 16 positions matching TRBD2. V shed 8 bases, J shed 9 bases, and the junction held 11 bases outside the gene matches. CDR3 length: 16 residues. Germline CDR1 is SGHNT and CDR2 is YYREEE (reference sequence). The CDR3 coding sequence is TGTGCCAGTAACTTGGAGGGACTAGCGGGAGGGGGTGAGCAGTTCTTC. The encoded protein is CASNLEGLAGGGEQFF.

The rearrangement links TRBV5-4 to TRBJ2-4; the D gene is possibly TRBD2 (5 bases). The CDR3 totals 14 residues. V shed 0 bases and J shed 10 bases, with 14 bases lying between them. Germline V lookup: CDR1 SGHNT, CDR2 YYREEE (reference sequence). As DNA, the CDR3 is TGTGCCAGCAGCTTGGCCGAGGCCCGGGGTATTCAGTACTTC. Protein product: CASSLAEARGIQYF.

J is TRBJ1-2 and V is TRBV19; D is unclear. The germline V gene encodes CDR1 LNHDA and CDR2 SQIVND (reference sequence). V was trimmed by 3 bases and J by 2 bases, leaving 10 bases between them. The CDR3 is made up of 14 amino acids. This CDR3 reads CASSIAGTNYGYTF. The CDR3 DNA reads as TGTGCCAGTAGTATCGCGGGCACAAACTATGGCTACACCTTC.

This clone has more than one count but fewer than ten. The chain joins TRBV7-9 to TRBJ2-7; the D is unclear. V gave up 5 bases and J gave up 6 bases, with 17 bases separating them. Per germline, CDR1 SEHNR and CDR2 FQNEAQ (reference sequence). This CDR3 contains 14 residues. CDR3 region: CASSGLMGIGEQYF. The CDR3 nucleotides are TGTGCCAGCAGCGGGCTCATGGGTATCGGCGAGCAGTACTTC.

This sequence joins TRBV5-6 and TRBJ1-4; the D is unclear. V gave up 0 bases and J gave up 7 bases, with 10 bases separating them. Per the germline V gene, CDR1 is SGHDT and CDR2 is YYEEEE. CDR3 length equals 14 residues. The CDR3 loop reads CASSLGLTSEKLFF. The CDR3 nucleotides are TGTGCCAGCAGCTTGGGGCTCACCAGTGAAAAACTGTTTTTT.